These 5 T cell receptor beta chains originate from one sample sequenced in a study of T cell responses to AZD1222 COVID-19 vaccine. Here immunoSEQ multiplex PCR was the method, and the copy in TCRdb shows in-frame clones only, minus some. This sample has 170,000 or so clones, with 90% found just once. The starting material was peripheral blood, obtained on day 0 of AZD1222 vaccination. The receptors were gathered from an adult in good health.

This chain links TRBV18 with TRBJ1-1, with a tentative D call TRBD1 (6 bases). In germline, CDR1 is KGHSH, CDR2 LQKENI. This CDR3 contains 14 residues. V was shortened by 3 bases and J by 5 bases, with 13 bases between the two germline ends. In DNA, the CDR3 is TGTGCCAGCTCACCCCTGCAGGGGTGGACTGAAGCTTTCTTT. This gives the protein CASSPLQGWTEAFF.

This clone was recorded once. The chain carries TRBV4-2 and TRBJ2-7; perhaps D is TRBD1 or TRBD2 (5 bases each). Between the trimmed V and J ends, which lost 1 base and 2 bases, there was a span of 9 bases. The germline CDR1 and CDR2 sequences are LGHNA and YNFKEQ. The CDR3 runs to 14 residues. Written as DNA, the CDR3 is TGTGCCAGCAGCCAAGCACCGGGACCCTACGAGCAGTACTTC. The encoded protein is CASSQAPGPYEQYF.

The chain has TRBV11-2 and TRBJ2-2; TRBD2 aligns across 9 bases. This CDR3 comprises 18 residues. CDR1 is SGHAT and CDR2 is FQNNGV in the germline V gene. J gave up 1 base and V 1 base, and 7 bases lay outside the gene matches. This CDR3 reads CASSLVGSSGGNTGELFF. CDR3 coding DNA: TGTGCCAGCAGCTTAGTCGGGAGTAGCGGGGGGAACACCGGGGAGCTGTTTTTT.

To note about this clone: This specimen includes other DNA sequences encoding the same CDR3. V and J are TRBV15 and TRBJ2-3, with no clear D. V was pared by 0 bases and J by 5 bases, with 3 bases between. This CDR3 is 12 amino acids long. CDR1 and CDR2 from the germline V gene are LNHNV and YYDKDF (reference sequence). The CDR3 DNA reads as TGTGCCACCAGCAGAGATCAAGATACGCAGTATTTT. It translates to CATSRDQDTQYF.

The sample holds one count of this clone. V and J are TRBV7-3 and TRBJ2-3, with TRBD1 identical over 8 bases. The CDR3 loop spans 12 amino acids. Germline CDR1 SGHTA, CDR2 FQGTGA. V lost 4 bases, J lost 9 bases, and 3 bases stayed unmatched. Here the CDR3 DNA reads TGTGCCAGCAGCTCCAGACAGGGGACGCAGTATTTT. This codes for CASSSRQGTQYF.